This TCR beta chain is drawn from a study of CD8+ T cells in alopecia areata. After isolation, RNA underwent reverse transcription to generate cDNA as the sequencing template. Repertoires were generated with immunoSEQ multiplex PCR, while TCRdb's copy carries only in-frame clones and drops some. The repertoire holds about 150,000 clones, 62% seen once, with 36% in the top ten. Germline-derived CDR1 and CDR2 are LNHDA and SQIVND (reference sequence). The V gene lost 9 bases and the J gene lost 2 bases, with 20 bases spanning the gap. CDR3 size: 16 residues. This TCR was recovered from a human donor in good health. The chain recombines TRBV19 with TRBJ1-5; weak D call: TRBD1 (5 bases). The sequenced sample consisted of CD8+ T cells sorted from blood. The CDR3 is CASRPVVGQGNQPQHF. CDR3 bases: TGTGCCAGCCGCCCTGTAGTTGGACAAGGCAATCAGCCCCAGCATTTT.